The 7 T cell receptor beta chains in this list originate from one sample, sequenced in a study of blood T cell repertoires in COVID-19. TCRdb keeps only in-frame clones here, not all; method: immunoSEQ multiplex PCR. This sample has a few hundred thousand clones, with approximately 89% found just once. Material for sequencing was peripheral blood. These receptors were collected from a woman aged 50 to 65 with COVID-19, enrolled during active disease.

The CDR3 loop is CASSESLANYGYTF. The CDR3, as DNA: TGTGCCAGCAGTGAATCTTTAGCTAACTATGGCTACACCTTC. The chain has TRBV25-1 and TRBJ1-2; D remains unclear. The V gene lost 1 base and the J gene lost 0 bases, with 6 bases spanning the gap. Germline V gene sequence: CDR1 MGHDK, CDR2 SYGVNS. This CDR3 is built from 14 residues.

J is TRBJ1-6 and V is TRBV7-6; D unresolved. Germline lookup yields CDR1 SGHVS and CDR2 FNYEAQ. Trimming took off 1 base at V and 3 bases at J, with 13 bases between the two ends. The CDR3 totals 17 residues. The CDR3 DNA sequence: TGTGCCAGCAGCTTAGAGGGTCGAGGGAGCTATAATTCACCCCTCCACTTT. Residues: CASSLEGRGSYNSPLHF.

This chain links TRBV4-1 with TRBJ1-3, with D unresolved. This CDR3 comprises 14 residues. Trimming cost V 1 base and J 0 bases, with 4 bases left between them. CDR1 and CDR2 from the germline V gene are MGHRA and YSYEKL. CDR3 in amino acids: CASSQAGSGNTIYF. CDR3 in DNA: TGCGCCAGCAGCCAAGCCGGCTCTGGAAACACCATATATTTT.

The chain uses TRBV6-4 and TRBJ1-1; no reliable D call. The CDR3 has 13 amino acids. Trimming took off 4 bases at V and 0 bases at J, with 6 bases between the two ends. Germline loops: CDR1 MRHNA, CDR2 SNTAGT. This CDR3 is CASSVSLNTEAFF. CDR3 DNA sequence: TGTGCCAGCAGTGTGAGCCTGAACACTGAAGCTTTCTTT.

V is TRBV5-3 and J is TRBJ1-2; D not certain. TRBV5-3 carries the ORF label, with uncertain function. The V end was cut by 0 bases, the J end by 0 bases, with 18 bases between. This CDR3 is 18 amino acids long. CDR3 nucleotide sequence: TGTGCCAGAAGCTTGGGATCGTTGGCATCCGCTGCTAACTATGGCTACACCTTC. It encodes CARSLGSLASAANYGYTF.

The chain uses TRBV7-9 and TRBJ2-3; possible D gene TRBD1, 5 bases. Germline CDR1 and CDR2: SEHNR and FQNEAQ (reference sequence). Trimming left V 1 base short and J 2 bases short, with 22 bases between. This CDR3 comprises 19 residues. The CDR3 DNA reads as TGTGCCAGCAGCTTAGTGTCCAGGGCGGCAATGCATCACACAGATACGCAGTATTTT. It encodes CASSLVSRAAMHHTDTQYF.

The genes are TRBV5-1 and TRBJ2-3; unclear D gene. The CDR3 sequence is 14 residues long. CDR1 is SGHRS, CDR2 YFSETQ, per germline. Trimming removed 4 bases from V and 1 base from J, with 10 bases in between. The CDR3 DNA sequence: TGCGCCAGCAGCCCCGAGCCGCGCACAGATACGCAGTATTTT. Protein: CASSPEPRTDTQYF. Looking up the rest from reference TRBV5-1 and TRBJ2-3 gives the full variable domain: KAGVTQTPRYLIKTRGQQVTLSCSPISGHRSVSWYQQTPGQGLQFLFEYFSETQRNKGNFPGRFSGRQFSNSRSEMNVSTLELGDSALYLCASSPEPRTDTQYFGPGTRLTVL.